The table lists the clone carrying this T cell receptor (beta chain) with a count of one. Its target is not known. The germline V and J ends were trimmed by 5 bases and 2 bases, with 10 bases remaining between them. The CDR3 runs 13 residues. Germline loops: CDR1 WSHSY, CDR2 SAAADI. The sample comes from a study of cytomegalovirus exposure and HLA in healthy donors. Findings and limits, study-wide: It was likely that a cluster of highly shared sequence variants was a sequencing artifact. TCR beta sequences reportedly predicted the HLA-A and HLA-B alleles of most subjects accurately.

This PCR relied on a set of 60 Vbeta primers and 13 Jbeta primers. Authors' processing steps: There were about 88 million unique TCR beta chains by a later count, and 10 million to 12 million of them were shared. Profiling relied on immunoSEQ multiplex PCR, and the TCRdb table lists in-frame clones only, not all of them. Clonal size and the V and J genes are those of that table, whereas D and trimming came from the DNA. The table has over 150,000 clones, 70% to 90% seen once. Those who donated were healthy bone marrow donors. The chain has TRBV10-2 and TRBJ2-7; possibly TRBD1 for D (6 bases). The receptor was derived from a young man in good health and CMV-seropositive. The sequenced material came from PBMCs. The CDR3 reads CASSLDSTYEQYF. The CDR3 DNA sequence: TGCGCCAGCAGTCTGGACAGCACCTACGAGCAGTACTTC.